This TCR beta chain came from a study of monozygotic twins with cystic fibrosis. The germline V gene has CDR1 MNHEY and CDR2 SMNVEV (reference sequence). This CDR3 has 15 amino acids. The assay was immunoSEQ multiplex PCR, and TCRdb's table has in-frame clones only and misses some. The sample has about 10,000 clones, roughly 99.4% seen once. Concerning this clone itself: Germline is not matched at one junction end, which may reflect a read error.

This chain joins TRBV27 and TRBJ1-1, with D maybe TRBD1 (6 bases). Sequencing input: blood. The clonotype originates from a man aged 18-30 years with cystic fibrosis. In DNA form, the CDR3 reads TGTGCCAGCAGCTTATTGGGACACTTGAACACTGAAGCTTTCTTT. As protein: CASSLLGHLNTEAFF.